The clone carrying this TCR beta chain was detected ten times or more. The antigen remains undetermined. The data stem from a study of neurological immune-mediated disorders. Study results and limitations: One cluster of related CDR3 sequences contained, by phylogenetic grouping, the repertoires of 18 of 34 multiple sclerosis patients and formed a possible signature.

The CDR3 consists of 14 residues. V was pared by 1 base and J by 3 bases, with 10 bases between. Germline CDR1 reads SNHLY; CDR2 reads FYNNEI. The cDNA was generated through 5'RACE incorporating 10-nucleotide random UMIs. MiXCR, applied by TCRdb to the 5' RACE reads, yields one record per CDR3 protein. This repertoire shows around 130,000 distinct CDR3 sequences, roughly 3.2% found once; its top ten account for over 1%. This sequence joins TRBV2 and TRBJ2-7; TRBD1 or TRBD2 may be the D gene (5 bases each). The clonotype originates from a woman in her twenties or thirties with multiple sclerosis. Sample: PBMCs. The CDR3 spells CASSEGAGSYEQYF. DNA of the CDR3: TGTGCCAGCAGTGAAGGAGCAGGGAGCTACGAGCAGTACTTC.